This T cell receptor beta chain was retrieved from a study of control samples from healthy donors and cancer patients. The protocol was immunoSEQ multiplex PCR, while the TCRdb copy is restricted to in-frame clones and leaves out a portion. The table has 98,000 or so clones, roughly 79% seen once. CDR1 is SGHRS and CDR2 is YFSETQ in the germline V gene. The CDR3 has 15 amino acids. V was clipped by 4 bases and J by 4 bases, with 17 bases between them. The receptor was derived from a man aged 18-30 years in good health. The sample was blood. This rearrangement joins TRBV5-1 to TRBJ2-5, with D perhaps being TRBD1 or TRBD2 (6 bases each). CDR3 sequence reads: CASSRSRGARETQYF. The DNA of the CDR3 is TGCGCCAGCAGCAGGTCAAGGGGGGCTCGAGAGACCCAGTACTTC.